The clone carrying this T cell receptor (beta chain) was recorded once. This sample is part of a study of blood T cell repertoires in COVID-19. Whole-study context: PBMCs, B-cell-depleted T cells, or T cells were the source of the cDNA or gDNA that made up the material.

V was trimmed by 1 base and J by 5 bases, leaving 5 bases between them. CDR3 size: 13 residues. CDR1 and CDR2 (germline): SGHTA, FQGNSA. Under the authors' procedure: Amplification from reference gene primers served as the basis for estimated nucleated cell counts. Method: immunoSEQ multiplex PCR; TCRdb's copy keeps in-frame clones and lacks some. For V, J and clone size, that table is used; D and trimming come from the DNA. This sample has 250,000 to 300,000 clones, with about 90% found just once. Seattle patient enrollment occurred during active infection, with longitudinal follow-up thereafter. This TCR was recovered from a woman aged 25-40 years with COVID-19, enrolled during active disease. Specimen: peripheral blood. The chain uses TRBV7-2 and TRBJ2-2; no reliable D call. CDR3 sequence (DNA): TGTGCCAGCAGCTTAGGAGGTACCGGGGAGCTGTTTTTT. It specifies CASSLGGTGELFF. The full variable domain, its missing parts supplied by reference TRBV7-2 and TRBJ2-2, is GAGVSQSPSNKVTEKGKDVELRCDPISGHTALYWYRQSLGQGLEFLIYFQGNSAPDKSGLPSDRFSAERTGGSVSTLTIQRTQQEDSAVYLCASSLGGTGELFFGEGSRLTVL.